The rows below give T cell receptor beta chains drawn from one sample of a study of vaccination and CD4 T cells after COVID-19. No antigens are known for them. TCRdb independently ran MiXCR on the PCR reads; one entry per CDR3 protein. The table includes around 20,000 distinct CDR3 sequences, about half detected once. Sequences were obtained from CD4+ T cells from blood, cultured in vitro. The receptor source for this set is a human donor who had recovered from COVID-19. The CDR3 runs from the conserved cysteine through the conserved F or W. The D gene is left open where the match is weak. A clone size is listed for some rows: how often the clone was seen (once, few, many), or a class if it is expanded.

J,size,V,D,CDR3,DNA
TRBJ1-1,once,TRBV28,TRBD1,CASSLPPGGGISEAFF,TGTGCCAGCAGTTTACCCCCAGGGGGCGGGATCTCTGAAGCTTTCTTT
TRBJ1-1,-,TRBV6-5,-,CASSYSSEMNTEAFF,TGTGCCAGCAGTTACTCGTCGGAGATGAACACTGAAGCTTTCTTT
TRBJ2-7,-,TRBV20-1,TRBD2,CSARGLAGNGDEQYF,TGCAGTGCTAGGGGGCTAGCGGGAAATGGCGACGAGCAGTACTTC
TRBJ2-2,-,TRBV10-3,TRBD1,CAIGTGGTGELFF,TGTGCCATCGGGACAGGAGGGACCGGGGAGCTGTTTTTT
TRBJ2-5,few,TRBV6-2/TRBV6-3,-,CASSRIGDQETQYF,TGTGCCAGCAGTAGAATCGGGGATCAAGAGACCCAGTACTTC
TRBJ1-2,-,TRBV5-4,-,CASSLGGSYGYTF,TGTGCCAGCAGCTTGGGGGGAAGCTATGGCTACACCTTC
TRBJ2-7,-,TRBV29-1,TRBD1,CSVEKGAKQYF,TGCAGCGTTGAAAAGGGGGCTAAGCAGTACTTC
TRBJ1-1,few,TRBV19,-,CASSVEGLLGPIGTEAFF,TGTGCCAGTAGTGTCGAGGGTCTTTTGGGGCCTATCGGGACTGAAGCTTTCTTT
TRBJ1-2,-,TRBV6-2/TRBV6-3,-,CASSRMVSGYTF,TGTGCCAGCAGTAGAATGGTTTCTGGCTACACCTTC
TRBJ1-1,few,TRBV20-1,TRBD1,CSARGDRENTEAFF,TGCAGTGCTAGGGGGGACAGGGAGAACACTGAAGCTTTCTTT